This entry features one T cell receptor beta chain sequence. Antigen: not known. This specimen comes from a study of cytomegalovirus exposure and HLA in healthy donors. Across the study: Genotyping of 400 or so donors showed that 65% to 90% belonged to the Caucasian-associated ancestry cluster. Study conclusions and caveats: In vitro testing confirmed a few CMV-associated chains as specific for CMV antigens. Indistinguishable V segments such as TRBV6-2 and TRBV6-3 were excluded.

CDR3 length: 15 residues. Germline V lookup: CDR1 MGHRA, CDR2 YSYEKL. Trimming cost V 4 bases and J 4 bases, with 14 bases left between them. PCR primers comprised 60 Vbeta and 13 Jbeta primers. TCRdb keeps only in-frame clones here, not all; method: immunoSEQ multiplex PCR. The sample carries about 130,000 clones, roughly two thirds recorded once. V usage is TRBV4-1 and J usage is TRBJ2-1, with D possibly TRBD1 on 6 matching bases. The receptor was derived from a man younger than 45 in good health and CMV-seropositive. The sample comprised PBMCs. The CDR3 nucleotides are TGCGCCAGCAGCCCTGACAGGACCCTTTACAATGAGCAGTTCTTC. This gives the protein CASSPDRTLYNEQFF.